A single sample gave rise to the 8 T cell receptor beta chains below, sequenced in a study of T cells in Graves' hyperthyroidism and ophthalmopathy. Authors of the study amplified TCR beta CDR3 regions from RNA transcripts. During a first-round RT-PCR of the TCR CDR3, the HTBI primer set was used. One entry per CDR3 protein results from TCRdb running MiXCR on the multiplex PCR reads. The sample carries about 350,000 distinct CDR3 sequences, roughly 14% recorded once. Sequenced: blood. These receptors all come from a woman aged 30 to 39 with Graves' hyperthyroidism.

This clonotype was seen only a few times. This chain connects TRBV20-1 to TRBJ1-1; no clear D. The CDR3 is 13 residues long. Germline V lookup: CDR1 DFQATT, CDR2 SNEGSKA (reference sequence). V lost 0 bases and J lost 2, with 7 bases in between. CDR3 region: CSARDRPNTEAFF. Here the CDR3 DNA reads TGCAGTGCTAGAGACAGACCCAACACTGAAGCTTTCTTT.

There are many counts of this clonotype. The chain joins TRBV12-3 or TRBV12-4 to TRBJ1-2, with D possibly being TRBD1 (6 bases). The CDR3 has 14 amino acids. V lost 3 bases and J 4 bases, leaving 12 bases between the germline ends. CDR3 loop: CASSFRQGSYGYTF. CDR3 in DNA: TGTGCCAGCAGTTTTAGGCAGGGGTCCTATGGCTACACCTTC.

This clonotype has at least ten counts. V and J are TRBV11-2 and TRBJ2-1; unclear D gene. Germline CDR1 SGHAT, CDR2 FQNNGV. CDR3 size: 11 residues. Trimming removed 0 bases from V and 13 bases from J, with 7 bases in between. CDR3 loop: CASSLDSFQFF. CDR3 DNA: TGTGCCAGCAGCTTAGATTCCTTCCAGTTCTTC.

This clonotype was recorded a few times. V usage is TRBV7-8 and J usage is TRBJ2-1; D uncertain. Trimming pared 2 bases from V and 3 bases from J, leaving 14 bases between. The length of the CDR3 is 16 residues. Germline V gives CDR1 SGHVS, CDR2 FQNEAQ. The CDR3 nucleotides are TGTGCCAGCAGCTTAAAACGGCTGGTCTACTACAATGAGCAGTTCTTC. This encodes CASSLKRLVYYNEQFF.

This clonotype was seen many times. V gene TRBV20-1 combines with J gene TRBJ1-5; perhaps TRBD1 as D (5 bases). Deletions cut 2 bases from V and 5 bases from J, with 7 bases between. CDR1 is DFQATT and CDR2 is SNEGSKA in the germline V gene (reference sequence). This CDR3 is 12 amino acids long. The CDR3 DNA reads as TGCAGTGCTAGAAGGGGAGATCAGCCCCAGCATTTT. Encoded protein: CSARRGDQPQHF.

V and J are TRBV30 and TRBJ1-2, with D unclear. CDR1 and CDR2 from the germline V gene are GTSNPN and SVGIG (reference sequence). This CDR3 comprises 13 residues. The V and J ends lost 4 bases and 0 bases respectively, with 9 bases between them. For the CDR3, the DNA is TGTGCCTGGAACTCCCCAGCTAACTATGGCTACACCTTC. Encoded protein: CAWNSPANYGYTF.

Ten or more counts support this clonotype. The CDR3 DNA follows: TGTGCCAGCAGTGAAGCGCGTCTTGAAAAACTGTTTTTT. Protein sequence: CASSEARLEKLFF. The chain recombines TRBV2 with TRBJ1-4; the D is unclear. Per germline, CDR1 SNHLY and CDR2 FYNNEI. The V gene lost 0 bases and the J gene lost 7 bases, with 6 bases spanning the gap. The length of the CDR3 is 13 residues.

Concerning this clonotype: A much larger clone differs from this one at a single base, so this may be a read error. The rearrangement links TRBV29-1 to TRBJ2-1, with 7 positions matching TRBD2. The CDR3 spans 15 residues. Germline V gene sequence: CDR1 SQVTM, CDR2 ANQGSEA. The CDR3 DNA is TGCAGCGTTGCTCCCTTTAGCGGGTCCTACAGTGAGCAGTTCTTC. The encoded protein is CSVAPFSGSYSEQFF.